Listed below are T cell receptor beta chains from one sample, sequenced in a study of Graves' ophthalmopathy and Graves' hyperthyroidism. TCRdb reprocessed the multiplex PCR reads via MiXCR and lists one record per CDR3 protein. The table records over a million distinct CDR3 sequences, about 36% of them present only once. The sequencing input was peripheral blood or thyroid tissue (not recorded which). The receptors originated from an adult man with Graves' hyperthyroidism. CDR3s include the opening cysteine and the closing phenylalanine or tryptophan.

TRBJ1-6 TRBV19 CASSIVGGSGNSPLHF
TRBJ2-6 TRBV7-6 CASSTPTSGGAEGANVLTF
TRBJ2-5 TRBV7-9 CASSQDPHGGYEETQYF
TRBJ2-5 TRBV5-1 CASSLEAADETQYF
TRBJ1-2 TRBV7-9 CASSFPARTGIYGYTF
TRBJ2-7 TRBV7-2 CASSLGKVNYEQYF
TRBJ1-5 TRBV9 CASSVGGSSTQPQHF
TRBJ1-5 TRBV10-2 CASSERRTGGIQPQHF
TRBJ2-2 TRBV7-2 CASSYSYTGELFF
TRBJ2-7 TRBV5-1 CASSFTGTGVTYEQYF
TRBJ1-3 TRBV12-3/TRBV12-4 CAGGTTSGNTIYF
TRBJ1-6 TRBV6-5 CASSMEQPNSPLHF
TRBJ2-7 TRBV20-1 CSARGSGGYEQYF
TRBJ2-5 TRBV4-1 CASSLGATQYF
TRBJ2-7 TRBV14 CASSQAGRFRYF
TRBJ2-7 TRBV29-1 CSVETGSCEQYF
TRBJ1-1 TRBV27 CASSPSTHGNTEAFF
TRBJ1-5 TRBV10-3 CASSSLVGFEQPQHF
TRBJ1-3 TRBV9 CASSARRDRGRYAIYF
TRBJ2-5 TRBV4-3 CASSQDLRTEQGTQYF
TRBJ1-5 TRBV10-3 CAIKSDGNQPQHF
TRBJ2-5 TRBV30 CAGNRGETQYF
TRBJ1-6 TRBV7-2 CASSLAATGGNSPLHF
TRBJ2-7 TRBV6-1 CASSLPPGQGFEQYF
TRBJ2-2 TRBV20-1 CSARELEWTGELFF
TRBJ1-2 TRBV2 CASTPSNSAGSGYTF